This TCR beta chain was documented in a study of blood T cell repertoires in COVID-19. Study-wide background: COVID-19 samples from acute and convalescent phases originated in the United States, Italy and Spain.

In the original processing: Nucleated cell counts were estimated from reference gene primer amplification. This table comes from immunoSEQ multiplex PCR, and its TCRdb copy is limited to in-frame clones, with some not included. Clone size and the V and J calls come from that table; the DNA yielded D and trimming. Of about 43,000 clones in the sample, around 87% were seen once. Losses at the gene ends were 4 bases for V and 7 bases for J; bases not matched to a gene: 12. The CDR3 sequence is 15 residues long. CDR1 and CDR2 from the germline V gene are ENHRY and SYGVKD. This receptor was identified in a human donor in a cohort sampled during active COVID-19. Sequenced: peripheral blood. The chain has TRBV10-3 and TRBJ2-7; 8 nucleotides align to TRBD2. The CDR3 nucleotides are TGTGCCATCAGTGGGATAAGCGGGAGTCGTGGTGAGCAGTACTTC. This encodes CAISGISGSRGEQYF.